This T cell receptor (beta chain) was sequenced in a study of blood T cell repertoires in COVID-19. Authors' methods: Amplification with reference gene primers provided the estimates of nucleated cell counts. TCRdb keeps only in-frame clones here, not all; method: immunoSEQ multiplex PCR. Clonal size and the V and J genes are those of that table, whereas D and trimming came from the DNA. Of approximately 200,000 clones in the sample, roughly 90% were seen once. The CDR3 covers 14 residues. The V gene's germline CDR1 is SEHNR and CDR2 FQNEAQ (reference sequence). V was pared by 7 bases and J by 6 bases, with 18 bases between.

Sequencing was carried out using peripheral blood. This receptor was obtained from a woman aged 60-70 years with acute or convalescent COVID-19. The genes are TRBV7-9 and TRBJ1-2, with D possibly matching TRBD1 (6 bases). The CDR3 spells CASTEWTARNGYTF. Here the CDR3 DNA reads TGTGCCAGCACCGAATGGACAGCGAGAAATGGCTACACCTTC.